This T cell receptor beta chain was identified in a study of type 1 regulatory T cells. Study-wide context: An in vitro protocol generated T-allo10, a Tr1-enriched, alloantigen-specific CD4 T cell product.

The V and J ends lost 6 bases and 1 base respectively, with 10 bases between them. Germline V gene lookup returns CDR1 DFQATT and CDR2 SNEGSKA (reference sequence). The CDR3 is 14 amino acids. The graft donor-derived T-allo10 cells reportedly recognize host alloantigens, are anergic, and suppress alloantigen-specifically. Comments on this clonotype: Antigen: not known.

TCRdb called the reads again in MiXCR, with one record for every CDR3 protein. This table holds roughly 67,000 distinct CDR3 sequences, around 60% found once. Sequences were obtained from cultured T cells, either the whole culture or a sorted T cell fraction (not recorded which). Subset here: Tr1-enriched cell product generated in vitro against host alloantigens. The chain links TRBV20-1 to TRBJ2-6; no reliable D call. This clonotype originated in a human donor in good health. The CDR3 nucleotides are TGCAGTGCCCCTCGGTGGTCTGGGGCCAACGTCCTGACTTTC. Its protein product is CSAPRWSGANVLTF.